The TCR beta chain described here comes from a study of blood T cell repertoires in COVID-19. The overall study: Samples came from the United States, Italy and Spain, spanning acute and convalescent COVID-19. PBMCs, B-cell-depleted T cells, or T cells were the source of the cDNA or gDNA that made up the material.

V shed 4 bases and J 7 bases; nucleotides not matched to a gene: 7. There are 15 residues in the CDR3. The germline V gene encodes CDR1 SGHTA and CDR2 FQGNSA. In the original processing: The authors estimated nucleated cell counts from reference gene primer amplification. Generated by immunoSEQ multiplex PCR, the TCRdb table keeps only in-frame clones and is missing some. For V, J and clone size, that table is used; D and trimming come from the DNA. Found here are 200,000 to 300,000 clones, just under 90% of them singletons; the top ten hold 3% to 4%. Sample: peripheral blood. The chain is built from TRBV7-2 and TRBJ2-3; 11 bases fit TRBD2. The receptor was derived from a woman aged 40 to 50 with acute or convalescent COVID-19. This CDR3 is CASSSFLAGGNTQYF. The CDR3, as DNA: TGTGCCAGCAGCTCCTTCCTAGCGGGGGGAAATACGCAGTATTTT.